This T cell receptor beta chain was retrieved from a study of cytomegalovirus exposure and HLA in healthy donors (dated by TCRdb to the late 2010s). For context, the study as a whole: An earlier analysis of approximately 550 of the donors reported roughly 300 Gb of sequence data and roughly 110 million unique TCR beta sequences from about 200 million T cells. Genome-wide SNP genotypes for about 65% of the 666 donors were used in a later genetic analysis, which treated that subset as a discovery cohort. Several DR-DQ haplotypes were handled as single units for association and clustering, since linkage in the cohort was strong. The later analysis used no new phenotypic data to find candidate immune exposures, relying instead on TCR beta sequences and their occurrence across donors. A later analysis re-analyzed previously published TCR beta repertoires from 660 or so donors and added high-resolution HLA genotyping to study TCR occurrence patterns. The number of typed donors differed by locus: about 629-630 for A, B, C, DRB1 and DQB1; 500 to 550 for DQA1; fewer than 610 for DPA1; and around 470 for DPB1. The study was designed to test whether signatures of past pathogen exposure could be identified by cataloging public T cell receptors. An early release that covered more than 550 HLA-typed donors contained approximately 300 gigabases of sequencing data and 65 million to 100 million unique TCR sequences. An earlier analysis of 587 of the donors used high-throughput TCR beta sequencing to judge whether each TCR beta V gene segment behaved as functional or pseudogenic. To predict cytomegalovirus infection status, the study combined high-throughput TCR immunosequencing, statistical association of individual TCRs with disease status, and machine learning. In addition to the first cohort of hundreds of subjects, a separate validation cohort of 120 different subjects was used. All discovery cohort repertoires had been generated using a single sequencing platform. The T cell repertoires of 550 to 850 subjects were profiled by immunosequencing and related to cytomegalovirus serostatus. Of the 398 genotyped donors, roughly 80% were placed in the genetic ancestry cluster associated with self-reported Caucasian donors. HLA typing included class I and class II loci at four-digit resolution. Donor age, sex, ethnicity and CMV serostatus were collected together with the repertoire data. Among about 370 genotyped donors of the cohort, an average of around 220,000 unique TCR beta nucleotide sequences was sequenced per donor, of which about 18% were non-productive.

Comments on this clone: What antigen it recognizes has not been identified. Base qualities are not at hand, and no much larger clone is one base apart.

Receptor amplification or capture employed the immunoSEQ multiplex PCR assay. The multiplex PCR relied on a mix of 60 forward primers for TCR Vbeta segments and 13 reverse primers for TCR Jbeta segments. A multiplex PCR assay on genomic DNA amplified the CDR3 region of rearranged TCR beta genes. On the Illumina HiSeq System, the amplified TCR beta libraries were sequenced as 87-base-pair reads. In the original analysis: A later analysis tallied around 80 million unique TCR beta chains across the approximately 670 repertoires, and around 10 million of those chains were shared by two or more donors. Raw reads were error-corrected and collapsed into unique sequences by a nearest-neighbor algorithm in which closely related sequences were merged to remove PCR and sequencing errors. To assign V, D and J gene segments, CDR3 sequences were aligned to IMGT reference sequences. For a sequence to be retained, a match of at least six nucleotides to both a V gene segment and a J gene segment was required. A rearrangement was called productive if the CDR3 had no stop codons and remained in frame with V and J, and every other rearrangement was called non-productive. Following IMGT convention, CDR3 was defined as the stretch from the second conserved V-encoded cysteine up to the conserved J-encoded phenylalanine. Sequences without an unambiguous match to a single V gene segment were excluded from the earlier analysis of about 630 of the donors. In an earlier analysis of several hundred of the donors, V segments were called functional above 56.7% productive rearrangements and were called segregating when the between-donor standard deviation exceeded 5%. A statistical classification framework was built for diagnosing cytomegalovirus status from the catalog of TCR beta chain sequences. V and J gene assignment, in a later analysis, came from comparing TCR nucleotide sequences with IMGT/GENE-DB human TR gene sequences. Using the TCRdist pipeline, a later analysis assigned CDR3 sequences along with most-parsimonious VDJ recombination scenarios. A later analysis defined each TCR beta chain by its CDR3 amino acid sequence plus V-gene family, and excluded reads lacking a unique V-gene family. To address suspected cross-contamination and a sequencing artifact, a later analysis removed around 590 highly shared, low-generation-probability nucleotide sequences. A later analysis calculated a clonal expansion index for each public chain from normalized within-repertoire ranks of inferred template counts. In a later analysis, generation probabilities were computed with a VDJ recombination model fitted to out-of-frame rearrangements, and the resulting probabilities were checked against IGoR. In a later analysis, hypergeometric tests were used to score TCR-TCR, TCR-HLA and TCR-CMV co-occurrence, with a repertoire-size bias correction applied to TCR pairs. In a later analysis, false discovery rates were estimated by permuting HLA or CMV assignments 20 times. A later analysis grouped co-occurring TCRs with DBSCAN, adding TCRdist sequence similarity when clustering within HLA-allele-positive subsets. Co-occurrence clustering excluded repertoires with fewer than 30,000 or more than 120,000 public chains, plus five with anomalous nucleotide sharing. Drawn from immuneACCESS, this table holds only the in-frame rearrangements with V and J called that TCRdb kept. Clones are partly lost; checked studies trace under half to an unresolved V gene and leave the rest unexplained. The V and J calls and clone size come from that table; D and trimming were worked out from the DNA. Within this sample are roughly 140,000 clones, with over 60% of them counted one time only. The biggest ten clones account for approximately 2.1% of the sample.

The cohort was made up of 666 healthy bone marrow donors. At the time of sampling, all cohort members were nominally healthy, though unrecorded immune exposures were likely present. The donor was CMV seronegative and belonged to the group of 352 seronegative cohort members. Every donor gave a peripheral blood sample, and the peripheral blood mononuclear cells from that sample were used for TCR beta sequencing. The Qiagen DNeasy Blood Extraction Kit was used to extract genomic DNA from the blood cell samples. The research as a whole found: According to the authors, the approach could potentially be generalized to other disease states and immunological phenotypes. Immune exposure information for the cohort was limited to CMV serostatus. A further reported finding was that TCR beta sequences accurately predicted the HLA-A and HLA-B alleles for most subjects in the first cohort. The earlier analysis of around 600 of the donors excluded roughly 16 rarely observed V segments, including chromosome 9 orphons, because counts were too low. While some public TCRs were present in many individuals, most TCR sequences turned up only very rarely across donors. In a later genetic analysis, fewer N-insertions in productive TCRs were reported among donors in an Asian-associated ancestry cluster than the 666-donor mean. Because some donors lacked HLA typing at each locus, the association tests relied only on the typed subset. In this cohort, only TCR beta chains were sequenced, and detectable features were limited by the absence of alpha or paired-chain data. The study listed approximately 150 TCR beta chains as associated with cytomegalovirus. Cytomegalovirus status was reported to be diagnosed by the classifier with high specificity and sensitivity in both the original and validation cohorts. The presence/absence analyses assumed that sequencing depth was roughly uniform across donors, and that assumption may not be true. Assigning TCR associations to individual alleles was difficult when HLA alleles, especially DR and DQ, strongly co-occurred. Several of the top co-occurrence clusters appeared to be linked to parvovirus B19, influenza, CMV and Epstein-Barr virus, according to a later analysis. Broadly in line with IMGT annotations, most TCR beta V segments showed up in productive rearrangements about 87% or about 30% of the time in an earlier analysis of approximately 600 of the donors. Most CMV-associated TCR beta chains appeared to be HLA-restricted in a later analysis, and the HLA associations seemed to be driven largely by CMV exposure. In a later analysis, HLA-associated TCR beta chains showed more clonal expansion and lower generation probabilities than non-associated chains that were equally common. Three of the identified cytomegalovirus-associated TCR beta chains were confirmed in vitro to be specific for cytomegalovirus antigens. A later analysis associated around 16,000 TCR beta sequences with specific HLA alleles at a false discovery rate of 0.05. Linkage disequilibrium might explain the correlated functional status among segregating V segments, but an unknown experimental factor could not be ruled out. An association between a missense DCLRE1C variant and V-gene and J-gene trimming of TCR beta chains was found in a later genetic analysis and replicated in an independent cohort. A group of highly shared sequence variants was considered likely to be a technical artifact of the sequencing pipeline. In a later analysis, TCR association rates were found to vary across HLA loci, with the most associated TCRs seen for DRB1 alleles and the fewest for HLA-C alleles.

Sequencing used PBMCs. The TCR originated in a man aged 35-49 years in good health and CMV-seronegative.

The CDR3 in this case is CSARTRDTQYF. Here is the DNA: TGCAGTGCTAGGACACGAGATACGCAGTATTTT. The V and J segments used are TRBV20-1 and TRBJ2-3, with no confident D gene call. CDR1 and CDR2 were assigned from the germline V gene (reference sequence) as DFQATT and SNEGSKA. A distance of 6 bases separates the germline ends of V and J, which lose 3 bases and 5 bases respectively. Taken from cysteine to phenylalanine, the CDR3 has 11 residues. Here the CDR3 DNA is all that survives: 33 bases in frame from base 1.